This TCR beta chain was recovered during a study of T cell responses to AZD1222 COVID-19 vaccine. Sequencing used immunoSEQ multiplex PCR; TCRdb keeps in-frame clones, though not all of them. This table has tens of thousands of clones, roughly 84% appearing once. General study findings and limits: Repertoire collection took place solely once the T cell response had peaked.

Turning to this clone: Antigen: not known.

This CDR3 region has 15 residues. V lost 5 bases to trimming and J lost 6 bases; unmatched junction nucleotides: 12. Germline V gene lookup returns CDR1 LNHNV and CDR2 YYDKDF (reference sequence). Sequenced here: peripheral blood, sampled 28 days after the second AZD1222 dose. The receptor was derived from an adult who received the AZD1222 COVID-19 vaccine. This chain joins TRBV15 and TRBJ1-2, with TRBD1 matching over 7 bases. The CDR3 reads CATSGRRGQEDGYTF. Written as DNA, the CDR3 is TGTGCCACCAGCGGGAGGAGGGGGCAAGAGGATGGCTACACCTTC.